This TCR beta chain was documented in a study of cytomegalovirus exposure and HLA in healthy donors. Trimming cost V 4 bases and J 4 bases, with 15 bases left between them. The CDR3 loop spans 15 amino acids. Germline V lookup: CDR1 SGHKS, CDR2 YYEKEE (reference sequence). Primers included in the PCR were 60 Vbeta and 13 Jbeta primers. Method: immunoSEQ multiplex PCR; TCRdb's copy keeps in-frame clones and lacks some. Of 100,000 to 150,000 clones in the sample, 74% were seen once. The sample taken for sequencing was PBMCs. The chain combines TRBV5-5 with TRBJ1-5; D not resolved. This receptor was identified in a woman aged 45-59 years in good health and CMV-seropositive. The CDR3 loop reads CASSPGNRANQPQHF. CDR3 coding DNA: TGTGCCAGCAGCCCCGGGAACAGAGCAAATCAGCCCCAGCATTTT.